The 19 T cell receptor beta chains below come from one sample, sequenced in a study of blood T cell repertoires in COVID-19. Assay used: immunoSEQ multiplex PCR; TCRdb lists only in-frame clones, some missing. The sample yields approximately 46,000 clones, roughly nine tenths seen once. What was sequenced was peripheral blood. Receptor source: a man aged 65-85 years with active COVID-19.

This rearrangement joins TRBV3-1 (or the pseudogene TRBV3-2) to TRBJ1-6; TRBD1 matches 8 bases. The CDR3 has 15 amino acids. Germline loops: CDR1 LGHDT, CDR2 YNNKEL (reference sequence). V lost 1 base, J lost 6 bases, and 2 bases stayed unmatched. The CDR3 sequence is CASSQGRGLNSPLHF. Here the CDR3 DNA reads TGTGCCAGCAGCCAAGGCAGGGGGCTTAATTCACCCCTCCACTTT.

The CDR3 sequence is CASSLDGGRYNEQFF. CDR3 DNA: TGTGCCAGCAGCTTAGACGGGGGTCGCTACAATGAGCAGTTCTTC. V is TRBV11-3 and J is TRBJ2-1; a weak D match, TRBD2 (6 bases). CDR1 is SGHNT and CDR2 is YENEEA in the germline V gene. This CDR3 is 15 amino acids long. The ends were cut back, 0 bases at V and 3 bases at J, with 9 bases in the middle.

The chain has TRBV28 and TRBJ2-3; weak D call: TRBD1 (5 bases). Germline-derived CDR1 and CDR2 are MDHEN and SYDVKM. This CDR3 has 14 residues. The V and J ends lost 7 bases and 1 base respectively, with 12 bases between them. The CDR3 nucleotides are TGTGCCAGCACCTCGGTAGGGGGCACAGATACGCAGTATTTT. This encodes CASTSVGGTDTQYF.

This rearrangement joins TRBV25-1 to TRBJ1-5, with 9 bases that match TRBD1. The germline V gene encodes CDR1 MGHDK and CDR2 SYGVNS. With 6 bases clipped from V and 2 bases from J, the junction kept 5 bases outside the gene matches. The CDR3 sequence is 15 residues long. The CDR3 spells CASSGQGTGNQPQHF. The DNA for the CDR3 is TGTGCCAGCAGCGGACAGGGGACGGGCAATCAGCCCCAGCATTTT.

This clone has only one observation. J is TRBJ1-4 and V is TRBV7-9; 7 bases fit TRBD1. V dropped 1 base and J dropped 10; count of bases not matched to a gene: 18. CDR1 is SEHNR, CDR2 FQNEAQ, per germline (reference sequence). CDR3 length equals 18 residues. CDR3 nucleotide sequence: TGTGCCAGCAGCTTAGAGTGGGCCGAGGGGGCGATGGGAAGAAAACTGTTTTTT. Translating it yields CASSLEWAEGAMGRKLFF. Full variable domain (missing parts from reference TRBV7-9 and TRBJ1-4): DTGVSQNPRHKITKRGQNVTFRCDPISEHNRLYWYRQTLGQGPEFLTYFQNEAQLEKSRLLSDRFSAERPKGSFSTLEIQRTEQGDSAMYLCASSLEWAEGAMGRKLFFGSGTQLSVL.

The chain links TRBV5-1 to TRBJ1-2; 7 bases match TRBD1. CDR3 size: 12 residues. V shed 1 base, J shed 8 bases, and the junction held 2 bases outside the gene matches. The V gene's germline CDR1 is SGHRS and CDR2 YFSETQ. The chain's CDR3 is CASSLTGEGYTF. CDR3 DNA: TGCGCCAGCAGCTTGACAGGGGAAGGCTACACCTTC. Full variable domain (missing parts from reference TRBV5-1 and TRBJ1-2): KAGVTQTPRYLIKTRGQQVTLSCSPISGHRSVSWYQQTPGQGLQFLFEYFSETQRNKGNFPGRFSGRQFSNSRSEMNVSTLELGDSALYLCASSLTGEGYTFGSGTRLTVV.

The V gene is TRBV3-1 (or the pseudogene TRBV3-2), the J gene TRBJ2-7; tentatively, D is TRBD2 (6 bases). The CDR3 consists of 14 residues. The germline gives CDR1 LGHDT, CDR2 YNNKEL (reference sequence). The V end was cut by 4 bases, the J end by 3 bases, with 13 bases between. In nucleotides, the CDR3 is TGTGCCAGCAGCCCCAGGGCGGACTACTACGAGCAGTACTTC. This codes for CASSPRADYYEQYF.

The chain links TRBV7-2 to TRBJ2-1, with 13 bases matching TRBD2. Germline assignment: CDR1 SGHTA and CDR2 FQGNSA. The CDR3 consists of 17 residues. The V gene end was trimmed by 1 base and the J gene end by 4 bases; junction bases not matched to a gene: 4. The CDR3 DNA reads TGTGCCAGCAGCTTAGGACTAGCGGGGGGCGGGTACAATGAGCAGTTCTTC. It translates to CASSLGLAGGGYNEQFF.

The V call is TRBV2, the J call TRBJ1-2, with D possibly being TRBD1 (5 bases). The CDR3 spans 13 residues. The germline V and J ends were trimmed by 6 bases and 1 base, with 9 bases remaining between them. Germline V gene sequence: CDR1 SNHLY, CDR2 FYNNEI. The CDR3 loop is CASRVQVNYGYTF. The CDR3 DNA sequence: TGTGCCAGCAGAGTACAGGTTAACTATGGCTACACCTTC.

The V call is TRBV28, the J call TRBJ1-1; D is uncertain. CDR1 is MDHEN, CDR2 SYDVKM, per germline. This CDR3 comprises 14 residues. V lost 5 bases to trimming and J lost 1 base, with 11 bases between them. The CDR3 nucleotides are TGTGCCAGCAGTACGGAGACGGCGAACACTGAAGCTTTCTTT. Residues: CASSTETANTEAFF.

CDR3 sequence: CASSDGLAGRNEQFF. CDR3 coding DNA: TGTGCCAGCAGTGATGGACTAGCGGGGAGGAATGAGCAGTTCTTC. The chain has TRBV6-1 and TRBJ2-1; TRBD2 agrees at 12 bases. V lost 3 bases and J lost 7; bases outside the gene matches: 4. Looked up from germline, CDR1 is MNHNS and CDR2 is SASEGT. The CDR3 covers 15 residues.

This clone showed up just once. The chain joins TRBV7-2 to TRBJ2-5, with 14 bases fitting TRBD2. The junction had 4 bases not matched to a gene; V was cut back by 1 base and J by 0 bases. Per the germline V gene, CDR1 is SGHTA and CDR2 is FQGNSA. The CDR3 is 18 amino acids. In DNA, the CDR3 is TGTGCCAGCAGCTTAGTAAGGACTAGCGGGGGGTACCAAGAGACCCAGTACTTC. This sequence encodes CASSLVRTSGGYQETQYF.

This clone was counted a single time. The chain links TRBV6-5 to TRBJ2-7; D remains ambiguous. There are 14 residues in the CDR3. Trimming removed 6 bases at V and 0 bases at J, with 12 bases between. Germline values: CDR1 MNHEY, CDR2 SVGAGI. CDR3 loop: CASSQQDNSYEQYF. Here the CDR3 DNA reads TGTGCCAGCAGCCAACAAGACAACTCCTACGAGCAGTACTTC.

This chain uses TRBV6-1 with TRBJ1-1, with TRBD1 identical over 8 bases. V lost 3 bases, J lost 4 bases, and 4 bases stayed unmatched. The CDR3 contains 14 residues. Germline CDR1 reads MNHNS; CDR2 reads SASEGT. CDR3 sequence reads: CASSDVTGGTEAFF. The CDR3 DNA is TGTGCCAGCAGTGACGTCACAGGGGGCACTGAAGCTTTCTTT.

The table lists this clone with a count of one. The V and J genes are TRBV7-8 and TRBJ1-5; D uncertain. V was cut by 1 base and J by 0 bases, with 7 bases left in between. The length of the CDR3 is 15 residues. From germline, CDR1 is SGHVS and CDR2 FQNEAQ. The CDR3 protein is CASSLGLNSNQPQHF. The CDR3 coding sequence is TGTGCCAGCAGCTTAGGACTTAATAGCAATCAGCCCCAGCATTTT.

The chain couples TRBV2 to TRBJ1-3; D is unresolved. The V gene's germline CDR1 is SNHLY and CDR2 FYNNEI. V lost 7 bases, J lost 2 bases, and 9 bases lay in between. There are 13 residues in the CDR3. DNA of the CDR3: TGTGCCAGCACCGAGACAACTGGAAACACCATATATTTT. It encodes CASTETTGNTIYF.

Here the CDR3 DNA reads TGTGCCAGCAGCTCTCCGAGGGCTACTAATGAAAAACTGTTTTTT. This gives the protein CASSSPRATNEKLFF. The chain uses TRBV3-1 (or the pseudogene TRBV3-2) and TRBJ1-4; no definite D call. Between the trimmed V and J ends, which lost 5 bases and 2 bases, there was a span of 12 bases. This CDR3 contains 15 residues. In germline, CDR1 is LGHDT, CDR2 YNNKEL (reference sequence).

The V call is TRBV2, the J call TRBJ1-2; D is possibly TRBD1 (6 bases). The CDR3 has 12 residues. Germline loops: CDR1 SNHLY, CDR2 FYNNEI. V shed 6 bases and J shed 2 bases, with 7 bases lying between them. The CDR3 DNA is TGTGCCAGCAGCCAGGGGAACTATGGCTACACCTTC. Its translation: CASSQGNYGYTF.

This clone was observed a single time. As DNA, the CDR3 is TGTGCCAGTAGTATAGGGGCCCGTCTCTCCTACGAGCAGTACTTC. Its translation is CASSIGARLSYEQYF. This chain uses TRBV19 with TRBJ2-7; D is unclear. CDR1 and CDR2 (germline): LNHDA, SQIVND (reference sequence). The V and J ends lost 1 base and 0 bases respectively, with 10 bases between them. The CDR3 totals 15 residues. The full variable domain, in which reference TRBV19 and TRBJ2-7 provide the parts outside the CDR3, is DGGITQSPKYLFRKEGQNVTLSCEQNLNHDAMYWYRQDPGQGLRLIYYSQIVNDFQKGDIAEGYSVSREKKESFPLTVTSAQKNPTAFYLCASSIGARLSYEQYFGPGTRLTVT.